This entry lists 20 T cell receptor beta chains sequenced from one sample in a study of identical twins. TCRdb re-analysed the 5' RACE reads in MiXCR, keeping a single row per CDR3 protein. The data contain 500,000 to 550,000 distinct CDR3 sequences, 20% to 25% of them seen just once; the ten biggest clones take up 0.91%. The same sample was also used in a study of T cells expressing NK-cell markers.

The sequenced sample consisted of CD4+ T cells sorted from blood. These receptors were collected from a young woman in good health.

This clonotype has more than one count but fewer than ten. The V gene is TRBV20-1, the J gene TRBJ2-5; 8 positions agree with TRBD1. V dropped 0 bases and J dropped 9; count of bases not matched to a gene: 15. CDR3 length equals 16 residues. Germline V gene sequence: CDR1 DFQATT, CDR2 SNEGSKA (reference sequence). CDR3 region: CSARDPGPHPGGPQYF. CDR3 DNA: TGCAGTGCTAGAGATCCCGGACCGCACCCAGGGGGCCCCCAGTACTTC.

This clonotype is a singleton in its sample. The chain is built from TRBV29-1 and TRBJ1-1, with 7 nucleotides matching TRBD1. Germline V gives CDR1 SQVTM, CDR2 ANQGSEA. This CDR3 contains 12 residues. V gave up 7 bases and J gave up 5 bases; unmatched junction bases: 7. CDR3 in amino acids: CSGDRDGTEAFF. CDR3 in DNA: TGCAGCGGAGACAGGGATGGAACTGAAGCTTTCTTT.

This rearrangement joins TRBV20-1 to TRBJ2-3; a weak D match, TRBD2 (7 bases). Trimming stripped 4 bases from V and 3 bases from J, with 14 bases between. The germline V gene has CDR1 DFQATT and CDR2 SNEGSKA (reference sequence). The CDR3 runs to 14 residues. CDR3: CSAKVAGATDTQYF. CDR3 bases: TGCAGTGCTAAGGTCGCGGGGGCAACAGATACGCAGTATTTT.

The genes are TRBV6-1 and TRBJ1-3; D gene ambiguous. V was cut by 7 bases and J by 0 bases, with 16 bases left in between. Germline values: CDR1 MNHNS, CDR2 SASEGT. This CDR3 has 16 amino acids. This CDR3 is CASTISGPSSGNTIYF. The CDR3 bases are TGTGCCAGCACAATATCCGGGCCGAGCTCTGGAAACACCATATATTTT.

This clonotype has at least ten counts. This chain joins TRBV5-1 and TRBJ1-1; D uncertain. The CDR3 loop spans 16 amino acids. Germline V lookup: CDR1 SGHRS, CDR2 YFSETQ. The V and J ends lost 0 bases and 2 bases respectively, with 14 bases between them. CDR3 region: CASSLALGRDNTEAFF. The CDR3 nucleotides read TGCGCCAGCAGCTTGGCCTTGGGGAGGGATAACACTGAAGCTTTCTTT.

The chain employs TRBV27 and TRBJ2-1; unclear D gene. The CDR3 is made up of 13 amino acids. V was cut by 4 bases and J by 6 bases, with 10 bases left in between. Germline V gene sequence: CDR1 MNHEY, CDR2 SMNVEV (reference sequence). This CDR3 is CASSSTPVNEQFF. CDR3 nucleotide sequence: TGTGCCAGCAGTTCCACCCCCGTCAATGAGCAGTTCTTC.

This clonotype was counted a few times. The V call is TRBV20-1, the J call TRBJ2-1; D possibly corresponds to TRBD1 (6 bases). Germline CDR1 is DFQATT and CDR2 is SNEGSKA (reference sequence). V was shortened by 6 bases and J by 2 bases, with 11 bases between the two germline ends. CDR3 size: 13 residues. CDR3 nucleotides: TGCAGTGCGCCAGGACAGACCTACAATGAGCAGTTCTTC. Translated: CSAPGQTYNEQFF.

This clonotype was seen more than once but under ten times. The rearrangement joins TRBV5-1 to TRBJ2-5, with D perhaps matching TRBD1 or TRBD2 (5 bases each). Per germline, CDR1 SGHRS and CDR2 YFSETQ. The CDR3 is made up of 13 amino acids. Trimming shortened V by 9 bases and J by 1 base, and 13 bases separated the two germline ends. In nucleotides, the CDR3 is TGCGCCACCCAACGGGGCCCCCAAGAGACCCAGTACTTC. Residues: CATQRGPQETQYF. The full variable domain, with the rest looked up from reference TRBV5-1 and TRBJ2-5, is KAGVTQTPRYLIKTRGQQVTLSCSPISGHRSVSWYQQTPGQGLQFLFEYFSETQRNKGNFPGRFSGRQFSNSRSEMNVSTLELGDSALYLCATQRGPQETQYFGPGTRLLVL.

This clonotype was seen more than once but under ten times. The gene calls are TRBV9 and TRBJ2-7, with a possible D match to TRBD1 (6 bases). V was pared by 3 bases and J by 3 bases, with 10 bases between. Germline V gene data show CDR1 as SGDLS and CDR2 as YYNGEE. CDR3 length: 13 residues. The CDR3: CASSGGQNYEQYF. CDR3 bases: TGTGCCAGCAGCGGCGGACAGAACTACGAGCAGTACTTC.

This chain uses TRBV12-3 or TRBV12-4 with TRBJ1-2; D perhaps matches TRBD1 (5 bases). Trimming stripped 1 base from V and 8 bases from J, with 17 bases between. The CDR3 has 15 residues. This CDR3 reads CASSLGGRRNMGYTF. The CDR3 nucleotides are TGTGCCAGCAGTTTAGGGGGACGCAGGAATATGGGCTACACCTTC.

V is TRBV12-3 or TRBV12-4 and J is TRBJ2-7; 8 bases map to TRBD2. V lost 5 bases and J lost 4; bases outside the gene matches: 7. The CDR3 loop spans 14 amino acids. CDR3 amino acids: CASSPSGSLYEQYF. The CDR3 bases are TGTGCCAGCAGTCCCAGCGGGAGTCTTTACGAGCAGTACTTC.

This rearrangement joins TRBV5-1 to TRBJ2-7, with 11 positions matching TRBD1. Germline assignment: CDR1 SGHRS and CDR2 YFSETQ. There are 15 residues in the CDR3. Germline trimming cut 1 base from V and 12 bases from J; bases unmatched to any gene: 12. The CDR3 reads CASSLIPGTGGPRYF. The CDR3 DNA is TGCGCCAGCAGCTTGATACCCGGGACAGGGGGTCCCCGGTACTTC.

This clonotype was detected a few times. This chain uses TRBV9 with TRBJ2-2; 9 nucleotides agree with TRBD2. Germline lookup yields CDR1 SGDLS and CDR2 YYNGEE. V was clipped by 4 bases and J by 4 bases; unmatched bases: 11. The CDR3 runs to 17 residues. CDR3 DNA sequence: TGTGCCAGCAGCACCTCCCTAGCGGGGAGTTTCACCGGGGAGCTGTTTTTT. Translation gives CASSTSLAGSFTGELFF. The entire variable domain, with the rest obtained from reference TRBV9 and TRBJ2-2, is as follows: DSGVTQTPKHLITATGQRVTLRCSPRSGDLSVYWYQQSLDQGLQFLIQYYNGEERAKGNILERFSAQQFPDLHSELNLSSLELGDSALYFCASSTSLAGSFTGELFFGEGSRLTVL.

The rearrangement joins TRBV6-1 to TRBJ2-7; TRBD1 might be the D (6 bases). The ends were cut back, 6 bases at V and 5 bases at J, with 11 bases in the middle. CDR1 and CDR2 from the germline V gene are MNHNS and SASEGT. The CDR3 runs to 12 residues. CDR3 DNA: TGTGCCAGCAGATCCTACAGGGACGAGCAGTACTTC. Translation gives CASRSYRDEQYF.

This clonotype showed up just a few times. The gene calls are TRBV12-3 or TRBV12-4 and TRBJ1-6; TRBD1 is a possible D gene (6 bases). V gave up 6 bases and J gave up 9 bases, with 12 bases separating them. This CDR3 contains 13 residues. CDR3: CASSFFRGSPLHF. CDR3 DNA: TGTGCCAGCAGCTTTTTCAGGGGTTCACCCCTCCACTTT.

The genes are TRBV5-1 and TRBJ2-3; possible D gene TRBD2, 5 bases. This CDR3 contains 19 residues. Trimming removed 4 bases at V and 1 base at J, with 25 bases between. CDR1 is SGHRS and CDR2 is YFSETQ in the germline V gene. The CDR3 reads CASSPALGGWRRGTDTQYF. CDR3 nucleotides: TGCGCCAGCAGCCCGGCCCTCGGAGGCTGGCGACGTGGCACAGATACGCAGTATTTT.

This clonotype was recorded at least ten times. This chain connects TRBV3-1 to TRBJ2-7; the D is unclear. The CDR3 runs to 12 residues. V gave up 0 bases and J gave up 3 bases, with 3 bases separating them. Per germline, CDR1 LGHDT and CDR2 YNNKEL (reference sequence). The DNA for the CDR3 is TGTGCCAGCAGCCAAGATCGCTACGAGCAGTACTTC. Protein: CASSQDRYEQYF.

The rearrangement joins TRBV15 to TRBJ2-5, with D unresolved. V lost 0 bases and J lost 7, with 12 bases in between. The CDR3 totals 14 residues. Germline V gene data show CDR1 as LNHNV and CDR2 as YYDKDF (reference sequence). This CDR3 reads CATSRDSSARTQYF. The CDR3, as DNA: TGTGCCACCAGCAGAGATAGCAGTGCTAGGACCCAGTACTTC. Full variable domain (rest looked up from reference TRBV15 and TRBJ2-5): DAMVIQNPRYQVTQFGKPVTLSCSQTLNHNVMYWYQQKSSQAPKLLFHYYDKDFNNEADTPDNFQSRRPNTSFCFLDIRSPGLGDTAMYLCATSRDSSARTQYFGPGTRLLVL.

This clonotype showed up just a few times. The chain joins TRBV7-9 to TRBJ2-3, with a weak D call TRBD1 (5 bases). Germline V lookup: CDR1 SEHNR, CDR2 FQNEAQ (reference sequence). Trimming stripped 1 base from V and 6 bases from J, with 14 bases between. The CDR3 covers 15 residues. The CDR3 coding sequence is TGTGCCAGCAGCTTAGGTGGGGCGCGTTCGGATACGCAGTATTTT. Translation gives CASSLGGARSDTQYF. Variable domain in full (rest from reference TRBV7-9 and TRBJ2-3): DTGVSQNPRHKITKRGQNVTFRCDPISEHNRLYWYRQTLGQGPEFLTYFQNEAQLEKSRLLSDRFSAERPKGSFSTLEIQRTEQGDSAMYLCASSLGGARSDTQYFGPGTRLTVL.

This clonotype was counted only a few times. The rearrangement joins TRBV12-5 to TRBJ2-7; D is unresolved. This CDR3 spans 10 amino acids. V was shortened by 6 bases and J by 3 bases, with 3 bases between the two germline ends. Looked up from germline, CDR1 is LGHNT and CDR2 is FRNRAP. The DNA of the CDR3 is TGTGCTAGTGGGGACTACGAGCAGTACTTC. It specifies CASGDYEQYF.